This T cell receptor (beta chain) is from a study of blood T cell repertoires in COVID-19. Study summary: Specimens from acute and convalescent COVID-19 originated in the United States, Italy and Spain.

Germline loops: CDR1 LGHNA, CDR2 YSLEER. This CDR3 is built from 15 residues. Trimming pared 3 bases from V and 1 base from J, leaving 10 bases between. The table came from immunoSEQ multiplex PCR; TCRdb's copy has only in-frame clones and leaves some out. Of about 99,000 clones in the sample, over 75% were seen once. V is TRBV4-3 and J is TRBJ1-3; D may be TRBD1 (6 bases). The sample consisted of peripheral blood. The sequence came from a human donor in a cohort sampled during active or convalescent COVID-19. The CDR3 region is CASSQNQGSGNTIYF. CDR3 bases: TGCGCCAGCAGCCAGAATCAGGGGTCTGGAAACACCATATATTTT.